A selection of T cell receptor beta chains follows, all from one sample in a study of cytomegalovirus exposure and HLA in healthy donors. Only in-frame clones appear in the TCRdb table, and some are missing; sequencing was by immunoSEQ multiplex PCR. Among 150,000 or so clones listed, roughly 71% were seen once. Material: PBMCs. These receptors all come from a man aged 25 to 45 in good health and CMV-seronegative. Both conserved end residues are part of each CDR3. The D gene is left open where the match is weak. Size is omitted from some rows. Given values are once, few, many or a class for expanded clones.

abundance,d_gene,j_gene,v_gene,CDR3aa,CDR3nt
NA,NA,TRBJ2-5,TRBV20-1,CSVRGISTQYF,TGCAGTGTAAGAGGGATTTCGACCCAGTACTTC
once,NA,TRBJ1-3,TRBV6-5,CASSYSFGEGNTIYF,TGTGCCAGCAGTTACTCGTTCGGGGAAGGAAACACCATATATTTT
NA,TRBD1,TRBJ2-7,TRBV10-3,CAISEVLQGTEQYF,TGTGCCATCAGTGAAGTCTTACAGGGGACCGAGCAGTACTTC
NA,NA,TRBJ2-4,TRBV4-2,CASSQVWGENIQYF,TGTGCCAGCAGCCAAGTTTGGGGGGAAAACATTCAGTACTTC
once,NA,TRBJ1-2,TRBV7-9,CASSSSGGTYGYTF,TGTGCCAGCAGCTCCTCCGGGGGAACCTATGGCTACACCTTC
NA,NA,TRBJ1-6,TRBV18,CASFLSYNSPLHF,TGTGCCAGCTTTCTCTCCTATAATTCACCCCTCCACTTT
NA,NA,TRBJ1-2,TRBV7-9,CASSLDTGEGHGYTF,TGTGCCAGCAGCTTAGACACGGGGGAAGGGCATGGCTACACCTTC
NA,TRBD1,TRBJ2-2,TRBV9,CASSEPRTGHTGELFF,TGTGCCAGCAGCGAACCTAGGACAGGGCACACCGGGGAGCTGTTTTTT
NA,TRBD1,TRBJ2-5,TRBV5-6,CASSLAAGGDQETQYF,TGTGCCAGCAGCTTGGCGGCAGGGGGCGACCAAGAGACCCAGTACTTC
NA,TRBD1,TRBJ1-3,TRBV7-2,CASSLGTGSYSGNTIYF,TGTGCCAGCAGCTTAGGGACAGGGTCCTACTCTGGAAACACCATATATTTT
NA,TRBD2,TRBJ2-7,TRBV4-2,CASSQEVSGRAYEQYF,TGTGCCAGCAGCCAAGAAGTGAGCGGGAGGGCCTACGAGCAGTACTTC
NA,TRBD1,TRBJ2-6,TRBV10-3,CAIGTASGANVLTF,TGTGCCATCGGGACAGCCTCTGGGGCCAACGTCCTGACTTTC
few,TRBD2,TRBJ2-3,TRBV30,CAWSVPSGGLEYF,TGTGCCTGGAGTGTCCCTAGCGGGGGGTTGGAGTATTTT
NA,NA,TRBJ2-1,TRBV28,CASSPPMSSYNEQFF,TGTGCCAGCAGCCCCCCGATGAGCTCCTACAATGAGCAGTTCTTC
NA,NA,TRBJ2-3,TRBV5-4,CASSPGLIPSTDTQYF,TGTGCCAGCAGCCCTGGACTCATACCTAGCACAGATACGCAGTATTTT
NA,NA,TRBJ1-2,TRBV4-1,CASSQDGGGLGYTF,TGCGCCAGCAGCCAAGATGGCGGGGGGCTAGGCTACACCTTC
NA,TRBD2,TRBJ2-3,TRBV28,CASSLAPSGSTDTQYF,TGTGCCAGCAGTTTAGCCCCTAGCGGAAGCACAGATACGCAGTATTTT
NA,TRBD1,TRBJ1-2,TRBV5-4,CASSMGEGQGAYGYTF,TGTGCCAGCAGCATGGGGGAAGGACAGGGGGCCTATGGCTACACCTTC
once,TRBD2,TRBJ2-5,TRBV5-1,CASSLETSGLETQYF,TGCGCCAGCAGCTTGGAGACTAGCGGGTTGGAGACCCAGTACTTC
NA,NA,TRBJ2-5,TRBV2,CASSETPTRETQYF,TGTGCCAGCAGTGAAACCCCCACCAGGGAGACCCAGTACTTC
NA,NA,TRBJ1-5,TRBV18,CASSPTGRINQPQHF,TGTGCCAGCTCACCAACGGGGAGGATCAATCAGCCCCAGCATTTT
NA,TRBD2,TRBJ2-3,TRBV28,CASSLSGSVADTQYF,TGTGCCAGCAGTTTGAGCGGGAGTGTTGCAGATACGCAGTATTTT
few,NA,TRBJ1-2,TRBV19,CASMLAGGDYTF,TGTGCCAGTATGCTCGCGGGAGGGGACTACACCTTC
NA,TRBD1,TRBJ2-5,TRBV11-3,CASSHRGGETQYF,TGTGCCAGCAGCCACAGGGGTGGAGAGACCCAGTACTTC
NA,TRBD2,TRBJ2-7,TRBV10-3,CAINGPPGGEQYF,TGTGCCATCAATGGCCCCCCGGGGGGCGAGCAGTACTTC
few,TRBD2,TRBJ2-3,TRBV2,CANPSGQAHTDTQYF,TGTGCCAACCCTAGCGGGCAAGCCCACACAGATACGCAGTATTTT
NA,NA,TRBJ2-7,TRBV5-1,CASSLAGTNYEQYF,TGCGCCAGCAGCTTGGCCGGGACAAACTACGAGCAGTACTTC
NA,NA,TRBJ2-7,TRBV7-2,CASSLVGGNEQYF,TGTGCCAGCAGCTTAGTTGGGGGGAACGAGCAGTACTTC
NA,NA,TRBJ2-2,TRBV27,CASSRHEVPNTGELFF,TGTGCCAGCAGTCGCCACGAGGTACCGAACACCGGGGAGCTGTTTTTT
NA,NA,TRBJ1-2,TRBV25-1,CASSERQVGGYTF,TGTGCCAGCAGTGAGCGACAGGTCGGGGGCTACACCTTC
NA,TRBD1,TRBJ2-7,TRBV4-1,CASSQSPGQGHHEQYF,TGCGCCAGCAGCCAATCCCCCGGACAGGGACACCACGAGCAGTACTTC
NA,NA,TRBJ1-1,TRBV27,CASSLSRGTEAFF,TGTGCCAGCAGTTTATCTAGGGGCACTGAAGCTTTCTTT
NA,NA,TRBJ2-7,TRBV5-6,CASSLEGAIEQYF,TGTGCCAGCAGCTTAGAAGGGGCCATCGAGCAGTACTTC